This entry lists 9 T cell receptor beta chains sequenced from one sample in a study of T cell repertoires in cytomegalovirus infection. Antigens of these TCRs are unknown. TCRdb processed the reads anew with MiXCR; each CDR3 protein has one entry. The data show about 830,000 distinct CDR3 sequences, with over 25% seen just once and 9.5% to 15% held by the top ten. The source material was cultured CD8+ T cells from PBMCs, sampled from culture after CMV antigen stimulation. These receptor sequences come from a human donor in good health (CMV status not recorded). Some clones in this sample may be carry-over from other donors' samples.

The chain has TRBV19 and TRBJ2-4; perhaps TRBD2 as D (5 bases). CDR1 LNHDA and CDR2 SQIVND come from the germline V gene (reference sequence). With 3 bases removed from V and 8 bases from J, the gap between germline ends came to 11 bases. This CDR3 comprises 13 residues. The DNA for the CDR3 is TGTGCCAGTAGTATCTGGGAGCAGGACATTCAGTACTTC. Translation gives CASSIWEQDIQYF.

This clonotype was observed many times. V and J are TRBV11-2 and TRBJ1-5, with TRBD1 matching 11 bases. Germline lookup yields CDR1 SGHAT and CDR2 FQNNGV. The CDR3 has 17 residues. Trimming cost V 5 bases and J 0 bases; bases outside gene matches: 6. The CDR3 reads CASSPGTGGYSNQPQHF. DNA for the CDR3: TGTGCCAGCAGCCCTGGGACAGGGGGGTATAGCAATCAGCCCCAGCATTTT.

The chain couples TRBV27 to TRBJ2-2, with D unclear. In germline, CDR1 is MNHEY, CDR2 SMNVEV (reference sequence). The CDR3 runs to 19 residues. V shed 1 base and J shed 1 base, with 19 bases lying between them. The CDR3 here is CASSLFGFGLLENTGELFF. The CDR3, as DNA: TGTGCCAGCAGTTTATTCGGGTTTGGGCTTCTCGAGAACACCGGGGAGCTGTTTTTT.

This clonotype appeared a few times. This chain links TRBV4-1 with TRBJ2-1; unclear D gene. The CDR3 runs 14 residues. Trimming removed 1 base from V and 8 bases from J, with 12 bases in between. Germline V gene data show CDR1 as MGHRA and CDR2 as YSYEKL. The CDR3 DNA sequence: TGCGCCAGCAGCCAAGTGGGTGGAGCCGATGAGCAGTTCTTC. Protein sequence: CASSQVGGADEQFF.

This rearrangement joins TRBV5-8 to TRBJ1-6, with a possible D match to TRBD1 (5 bases). Trimming shortened V by 6 bases and J by 0 bases, and 10 bases separated the two germline ends. Looked up from germline, CDR1 is SGHTS and CDR2 is YDEGEE. This CDR3 comprises 15 residues. CDR3 residues: CASTRQSSYNSPLHF. CDR3 DNA: TGTGCCAGCACCCGACAGAGCTCCTATAATTCACCCCTCCACTTT.

The V and J genes are TRBV5-4 and TRBJ1-4; D not resolved. Germline values: CDR1 SGHNT, CDR2 YYREEE (reference sequence). V was pared by 0 bases and J by 0 bases, with 24 bases between. This CDR3 has 21 residues. The CDR3 DNA is TGTGCCAGCAGCTTGGATCCCGCCGAGGTCCCGTTTCACGCAACTAATGAAAAACTGTTTTTT. Protein product: CASSLDPAEVPFHATNEKLFF. The whole variable domain, remainder taken from reference TRBV5-4 and TRBJ1-4, is ETGVTQSPTHLIKTRGQQVTLRCSSQSGHNTVSWYQQALGQGPQFIFQYYREEENGRGNFPPRFSGLQFPNYSSELNVNALELDDSALYLCASSLDPAEVPFHATNEKLFFGSGTQLSVL.

This clonotype was observed at least ten times. The gene calls are TRBV12-3 or TRBV12-4 and TRBJ2-5, with 7 bases lining up with TRBD1. The V segment lost 5 bases and the J segment 2 bases; nucleotides outside the gene matches: 5. The CDR3 has 14 amino acids. The CDR3 DNA sequence: TGTGCCAGCAGTCCCGGGGACAGTCAAGAGACCCAGTACTTC. Amino acids: CASSPGDSQETQYF.

The V gene is TRBV12-3 or TRBV12-4, the J gene TRBJ1-2; D is possibly TRBD1 (5 bases). The CDR3 covers 13 residues. V was shortened by 4 bases and J by 8 bases, with 14 bases between the two germline ends. CDR3 amino acids: CASSSGGVMGYTF. The CDR3 DNA reads as TGTGCCAGCAGTTCCGGAGGGGTGATGGGCTACACCTTC.

This clonotype was counted only a few times. The chain couples TRBV4-1 to TRBJ1-2, with 8 bases matching TRBD1. CDR1 and CDR2 from the germline V gene are MGHRA and YSYEKL. Trimming at V came to 1 base and at J to 8 bases, leaving 3 bases not matched to a gene. The CDR3 is 13 amino acids. CDR3 DNA: TGCGCCAGCAGCCAAGCAGGGGGCTGGGGCTACACCTTC. Protein: CASSQAGGWGYTF.